This is a list of T cell receptor beta chains from one sample in a study of T-cell reconstitution after alpha-beta-depleted transplantation in children. Using its own MiXCR run on the PCR reads, TCRdb lists one record per CDR3 protein. The sample carries 450,000 to 600,000 distinct CDR3 sequences, approximately 20% recorded once. The sample in question was PBMCs from the stem cell graft donor, obtained from the stem cell graft. These receptors were taken from a human donor who donated a stem cell graft to a child with acute lymphoblastic leukemia. The CDR3 runs from the conserved cysteine through the conserved F or W. D genes are given only for firm matches. Clone sizes are given selectively: once, few, many, or a class where the clone is expanded.

J: TRBJ2-1; V: TRBV12-5; D: TRBD2; size: few; DNA: TGTGCTAGTGGTTTGACGCCTAGCGGGAGGAATGAGCAGTTCTTC; CDR3: CASGLTPSGRNEQFF
J: TRBJ2-7; V: TRBV29-1; D: .; size: few; DNA: TGCAGCGGCCGGGACGGTACCTACGAGCAGTACTTC; CDR3: CSGRDGTYEQYF
J: TRBJ2-7; V: TRBV28; D: TRBD2; size: many; DNA: TGTGCCAGCAGGCCGGGACTAGCGGCCGAGCAGTACTTC; CDR3: CASRPGLAAEQYF
J: TRBJ2-7; V: TRBV7-8; D: .; size: few; DNA: TGTGCCAGCAGCTACCAGGTCAGGGACGAGCAGTACTTC; CDR3: CASSYQVRDEQYF
J: TRBJ2-7; V: TRBV11-1; D: .; size: few; DNA: TGTGCCAGCAGCGCGGGGGACAGGGGACTAGCGGAAACAGTCTCCTACGAGCAGTACTTC; CDR3: CASSAGDRGLAETVSYEQYF
J: TRBJ2-3; V: TRBV10-3; D: TRBD2; size: few; DNA: TGTGCCATCAGTGCTGGACTAGCGGACCCCGGCGATACGCAGTATTTT; CDR3: CAISAGLADPGDTQYF
J: TRBJ1-5; V: TRBV7-9; D: .; size: .; DNA: TGTGCCAGCAGCGGGAGCCGCGGAGGGCTAAGCAATCAGCCCCAGCATTTT; CDR3: CASSGSRGGLSNQPQHF
J: TRBJ2-1; V: TRBV9; D: TRBD1; size: few; DNA: TGTGCCAGCAGCGGGGGGACAGCCAAATTCTCCTACAATGAGCAGTTCTTC; CDR3: CASSGGTAKFSYNEQFF
J: TRBJ1-2; V: TRBV6-1; D: .; size: few; DNA: TGTGCCAGCAATAGCTATCCGGGTGGCTACACCTTC; CDR3: CASNSYPGGYTF
J: TRBJ2-7; V: TRBV27; D: TRBD2; size: few; DNA: TGTGCCAGCAGTTTTCAGGAGGACGGGGGGGAGCAGTACTTC; CDR3: CASSFQEDGGEQYF
J: TRBJ2-1; V: TRBV9; D: .; size: few; DNA: TGTGCCAGCAGCGGCTACCTAATTGAGCAGTTCTTC; CDR3: CASSGYLIEQFF
J: TRBJ2-1; V: TRBV5-1; D: TRBD1; size: few; DNA: TGCGCCAGCAGCTTGGTTGCGGTGGGACAGGGGCCCTACAATGAGCAGTTCTTC; CDR3: CASSLVAVGQGPYNEQFF
J: TRBJ2-7; V: TRBV20-1; D: .; size: .; DNA: TGCAGTGCTGGAGGGAACCTAGCTGCGGCCGAGCAGTACTTC; CDR3: CSAGGNLAAAEQYF
J: TRBJ2-7; V: TRBV20-1; D: .; size: .; DNA: TGCAGTGCTGACGGGACAAACTACGAGCAGTACTTC; CDR3: CSADGTNYEQYF
J: TRBJ2-1; V: TRBV12-3/TRBV12-4; D: TRBD1; size: many; DNA: TGTGCCAGCAATCTGGAGACAGGGGCCTACAATGAGCAGTTCTTC; CDR3: CASNLETGAYNEQFF
J: TRBJ2-5; V: TRBV15; D: TRBD1; size: .; DNA: TGTGCCACCAGCGCTGGACAGGGGCTGGAAGAGACCCAGTACTTC; CDR3: CATSAGQGLEETQYF
J: TRBJ1-1; V: TRBV27; D: .; size: .; DNA: TGTGCCAGCAGGTTAGGGGACACTGAAGCTTTCTTT; CDR3: CASRLGDTEAFF
J: TRBJ2-7; V: TRBV5-1; D: .; size: few; DNA: TGCGCCAGCAGCTTGGAGTACGCAGAGACCTACGAGCAGTACTTC; CDR3: CASSLEYAETYEQYF
J: TRBJ2-1; V: TRBV20-1; D: .; size: few; DNA: TGCAGTGCTAGATCCTCCGGGACCAACCCCAATGAGCAGTTCTTC; CDR3: CSARSSGTNPNEQFF
J: TRBJ1-5; V: TRBV5-1; D: .; size: few; DNA: TGCGCCAGCAGCTTCCCTAGGAATCAGCCCGGGCATTTT; CDR3: CASSFPRNQPGHF
J: TRBJ1-1; V: TRBV5-1; D: TRBD1; size: few; DNA: TGCGCCAGCAGCTTGGTACAGGGGGCCCCCACTGAAGCTTTCTTT; CDR3: CASSLVQGAPTEAFF
J: TRBJ2-5; V: TRBV6-4; D: TRBD1; size: few; DNA: TGTGCCAGCAGTCTAACAGGGGGAAGTCAAGAGACCCAGTACTTC; CDR3: CASSLTGGSQETQYF
J: TRBJ2-3; V: TRBV18; D: .; size: few; DNA: TGTGCCAGCTCACCAGTAGCACAGCACACAGATACGCAGTATTTT; CDR3: CASSPVAQHTDTQYF
J: TRBJ1-4; V: TRBV15; D: .; size: few; DNA: TGTGCCACCAGCAGAGCAGGAGACGTCGGTGAAAAACTGTTTTTT; CDR3: CATSRAGDVGEKLFF
J: TRBJ1-1; V: TRBV12-5; D: .; size: .; DNA: TGTGCTAGTGGTTTTGCAGGGGCTGAAGCTTTCTTT; CDR3: CASGFAGAEAFF
J: TRBJ2-2; V: TRBV29-1; D: .; size: many; DNA: TGCAGCGTTGCCCATTCCACCGGGGAGCTGTTTTTT; CDR3: CSVAHSTGELFF
J: TRBJ2-7; V: TRBV6-2/TRBV6-3; D: .; size: few; DNA: TGTGCCAGCGGGTACGGTCTTCTCTACGAGCAGTACTTC; CDR3: CASGYGLLYEQYF
J: TRBJ1-6; V: TRBV7-9; D: .; size: .; DNA: TGTGCCAGCAGCTCCCCGGACGAGGGAGGGTCACCCCTCCACTTT; CDR3: CASSSPDEGGSPLHF
J: TRBJ1-2; V: TRBV25-1; D: .; size: few; DNA: TGTGCCAGCGGCGAGGTTGGGGGCTACACCTTC; CDR3: CASGEVGGYTF
J: TRBJ1-1; V: TRBV4-2; D: .; size: once; DNA: TGTGCCAGCAGCCTCGTAACCCAGAACACTGAAGCTTTCTTT; CDR3: CASSLVTQNTEAFF
J: TRBJ2-2; V: TRBV6-1; D: .; size: .; DNA: TGTGCCAGCAGCCTCTCCGGTCCCACCGGGGAGCTGTTTTTT; CDR3: CASSLSGPTGELFF
J: TRBJ2-3; V: TRBV29-1; D: .; size: .; DNA: TGCAGCGTCTGGTCAGGGGCGCGCATAGATACGCAGTATTTT; CDR3: CSVWSGARIDTQYF
J: TRBJ2-1; V: TRBV27; D: .; size: few; DNA: TGTGCCAGCAGTTTAGGGGGCTGGGCTGCTGAGCAGTTCTTC; CDR3: CASSLGGWAAEQFF
J: TRBJ2-7; V: TRBV29-1; D: TRBD1; size: few; DNA: TGCAGCGTTGAAGATTCGGGACAGGGGTACGAGCAGTACTTC; CDR3: CSVEDSGQGYEQYF
J: TRBJ1-1; V: TRBV5-1; D: .; size: many; DNA: TGCGCCAGCAGCTTGGAGGGCACTGAAGCTTTCTTT; CDR3: CASSLEGTEAFF
J: TRBJ2-6; V: TRBV27; D: .; size: few; DNA: TGTGCCAGCAGGAATAGTGAGTTTGGGGCCAACGTCCTGACTTTC; CDR3: CASRNSEFGANVLTF
J: TRBJ1-6; V: TRBV29-1; D: TRBD1; size: .; DNA: TGCAGCGCTCTTTTTCCGGGACAGCAATTAGCAGCCTATAATTCACCCCTCCACTTT; CDR3: CSALFPGQQLAAYNSPLHF
J: TRBJ2-7; V: TRBV5-6; D: .; size: few; DNA: TGTGCCAGCAGCGACATGGACCTCTCTCGCGAGCAGTACTTC; CDR3: CASSDMDLSREQYF
J: TRBJ2-3; V: TRBV5-1; D: .; size: .; DNA: TGCGCCAGCAGCTTGGGAGCATTCCCAGATACGCAGTATTTT; CDR3: CASSLGAFPDTQYF
J: TRBJ1-1; V: TRBV7-9; D: .; size: few; DNA: TGTGCCAGCAGCCCTGTCCCGGGTGAAGCTTTCTTT; CDR3: CASSPVPGEAFF
J: TRBJ2-4; V: TRBV23-1; D: .; size: .; DNA: TGCGCCAGCAGTCGCTGGGACCCGGTTCTAGCCAAAAACATTCAGTACTTC; CDR3: CASSRWDPVLAKNIQYF
J: TRBJ2-1; V: TRBV3-1; D: TRBD2; size: .; DNA: TGTGCCAGCAGCCCTTACCTAGCGGGGGTCTACAATGAGCAGTTCTTC; CDR3: CASSPYLAGVYNEQFF
J: TRBJ2-7; V: TRBV9; D: .; size: few; DNA: TGTGCCAGCAGCGTAGGGGCAGCCTACGAGCAGTACTTC; CDR3: CASSVGAAYEQYF
J: TRBJ2-2; V: TRBV3-1; D: .; size: few; DNA: TGTGCCAGCAGCCAAGTAGGGATCCACACCGGGGAGCTGTTTTTT; CDR3: CASSQVGIHTGELFF
J: TRBJ2-7; V: TRBV12-3/TRBV12-4; D: .; size: many; DNA: TGTGCCAGCAGTTTAGGATACTACGAGCAGTACTTC; CDR3: CASSLGYYEQYF
J: TRBJ2-1; V: TRBV2; D: TRBD1; size: .; DNA: TGTGCCAGCAACCGGGACAGGGACGCCAATGAGCAGTTCTTC; CDR3: CASNRDRDANEQFF
J: TRBJ2-1; V: TRBV5-1; D: TRBD2; size: few; DNA: TGCGCCAGCAGCGGCGGGAGGGATTACAATGAGCAGTTCTTC; CDR3: CASSGGRDYNEQFF
J: TRBJ1-1; V: TRBV5-1; D: .; size: .; DNA: TGCGCCAGCAGCTTGGCCGGGTCTTTGGCTGAAGCTTTCTTT; CDR3: CASSLAGSLAEAFF
J: TRBJ1-5; V: TRBV5-1; D: .; size: .; DNA: TGCGCCAGCAGCTTGGGGACAGTCTCCGGCGGGCAGCCCCAGCATTTT; CDR3: CASSLGTVSGGQPQHF
J: TRBJ2-1; V: TRBV6-2/TRBV6-3; D: .; size: .; DNA: TGTGCCAGCAGAAACATACAGGGCGGGAGAAGCAGAAATGAGCAGTTCTTC; CDR3: CASRNIQGGRSRNEQFF
J: TRBJ2-3; V: TRBV5-1; D: TRBD2; size: few; DNA: TGCGCCAGCAGCTTGCCCGGACTAGCTGTTAGCACAGATACGCAGTATTTT; CDR3: CASSLPGLAVSTDTQYF
J: TRBJ1-5; V: TRBV2; D: .; size: .; DNA: TGTGCCAGCAGTGAATTTAGCAACAACAATCAGCCCCAGCATTTT; CDR3: CASSEFSNNNQPQHF
J: TRBJ2-2; V: TRBV12-3/TRBV12-4; D: .; size: .; DNA: TGTGCCAGCAGTTTTAATTGGCTCTACACCGGGGAGCTGTTTTTT; CDR3: CASSFNWLYTGELFF
J: TRBJ2-4; V: TRBV12-3/TRBV12-4; D: TRBD2; size: few; DNA: TGTGCCAGCAGTGGAAGAGCGGGAGCGGGAAACATTCAGTACTTC; CDR3: CASSGRAGAGNIQYF